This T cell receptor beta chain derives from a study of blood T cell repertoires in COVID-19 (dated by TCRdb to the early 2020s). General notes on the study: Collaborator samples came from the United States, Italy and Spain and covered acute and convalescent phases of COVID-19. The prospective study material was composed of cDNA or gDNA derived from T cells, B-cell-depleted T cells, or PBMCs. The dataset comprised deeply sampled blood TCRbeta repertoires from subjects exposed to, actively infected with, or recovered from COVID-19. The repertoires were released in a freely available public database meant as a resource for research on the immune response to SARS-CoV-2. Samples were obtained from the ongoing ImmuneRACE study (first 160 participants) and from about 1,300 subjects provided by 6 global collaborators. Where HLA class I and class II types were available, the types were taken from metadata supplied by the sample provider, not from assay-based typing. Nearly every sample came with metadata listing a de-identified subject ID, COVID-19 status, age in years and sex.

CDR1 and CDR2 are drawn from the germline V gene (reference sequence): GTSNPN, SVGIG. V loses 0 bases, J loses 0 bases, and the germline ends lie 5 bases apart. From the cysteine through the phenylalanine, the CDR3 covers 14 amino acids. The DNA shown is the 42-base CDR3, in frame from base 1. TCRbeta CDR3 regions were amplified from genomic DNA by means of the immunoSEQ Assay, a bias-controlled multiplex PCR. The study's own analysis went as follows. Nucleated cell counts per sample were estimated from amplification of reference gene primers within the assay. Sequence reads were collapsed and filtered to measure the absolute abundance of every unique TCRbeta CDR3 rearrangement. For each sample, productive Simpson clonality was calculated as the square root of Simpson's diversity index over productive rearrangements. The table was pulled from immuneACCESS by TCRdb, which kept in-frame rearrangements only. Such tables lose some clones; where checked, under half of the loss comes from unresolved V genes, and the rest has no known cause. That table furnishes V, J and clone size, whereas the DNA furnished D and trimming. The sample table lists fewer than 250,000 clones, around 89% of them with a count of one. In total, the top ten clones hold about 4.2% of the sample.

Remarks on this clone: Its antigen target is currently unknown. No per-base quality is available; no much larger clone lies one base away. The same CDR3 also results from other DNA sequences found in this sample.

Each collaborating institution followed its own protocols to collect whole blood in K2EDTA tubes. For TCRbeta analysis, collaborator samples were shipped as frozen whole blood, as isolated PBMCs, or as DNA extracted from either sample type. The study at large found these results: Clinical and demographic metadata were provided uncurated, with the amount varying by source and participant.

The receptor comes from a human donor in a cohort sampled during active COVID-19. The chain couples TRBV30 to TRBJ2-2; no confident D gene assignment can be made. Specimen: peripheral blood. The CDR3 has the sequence CAWSVRANTGELFF. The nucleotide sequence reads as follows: TGTGCCTGGAGTGTCCGAGCGAACACCGGGGAGCTGTTTTTT.